Listed below are T cell receptor beta chains from one sample, sequenced in a study of blood T cells in healthy people across ages. TCRdb re-analysed the 5' RACE reads in MiXCR, keeping a single row per CDR3 protein. The sample records about 640,000 distinct CDR3 sequences, 58% being singletons. The sequenced material came from blood. These receptors all come from a man aged 55 to 69 in good health. The CDR3 runs from the conserved cysteine through the conserved F or W. The order of the fields is D gene, V gene, clone size, J gene, CDR3 DNA, CDR3 protein. The D gene is left open where the match is weak. Expanded clones get a size class; other rows say once, few or many, or leave the size out.

-	TRBV24-1	many	TRBJ1-5	TGTGCCACCAGTGACCCTGGAGGCTTCCGGGACAAGGCCCTCTATAGCAATCAGCCCCAGCATTTT	CATSDPGGFRDKALYSNQPQHF
-	TRBV20-1	-	TRBJ1-2	TGCAGTGCTGTCGGCTCCGTAGGGTATGGCTACACCTTC	CSAVGSVGYGYTF
-	TRBV29-1	-	TRBJ2-1	TGCAGCGTTGAGGGCAGGTTATACAATGAGCAGTTCTTC	CSVEGRLYNEQFF
-	TRBV20-1	few	TRBJ1-5	TGCAGTGCTAGAGAGGGACGGTTTGAGCCCCAGCATTTT	CSAREGRFEPQHF
-	TRBV11-2	many	TRBJ2-3	TGTGCCAGCAGCTTTGGGACCAGGACGCAGTATTTT	CASSFGTRTQYF
TRBD2	TRBV9	-	TRBJ2-1	TGTGCCAGCAGCGTAGGGGTTAGCGGGGGTATCGGGGATGAGCAGTTCTTC	CASSVGVSGGIGDEQFF
TRBD1	TRBV29-1	-	TRBJ2-2	TGCAGCGCGGGACAGGGGAACGCCGGGGAGCTGTTTTTT	CSAGQGNAGELFF
-	TRBV24-1	-	TRBJ1-1	TGTGCCACCAGTGATTTGGCAGGGAGAGGCGAGGAAGCTTTCTTT	CATSDLAGRGEEAFF
TRBD1	TRBV7-2	few	TRBJ2-1	TGTGCCAGCAGCCCGACAGGGAAGCCTTACAATGAGCAGTTCTTC	CASSPTGKPYNEQFF
-	TRBV7-9	few	TRBJ2-1	TGTGCCAGCAGGGGTCTGGCGGGGACGTTGGGTGAGCAGTTCTTC	CASRGLAGTLGEQFF
TRBD2	TRBV29-1	few	TRBJ2-5	TGCAGCGTTGGACTAGCCGGGTACCGGGAGACCCAGTACTTC	CSVGLAGYRETQYF
-	TRBV6-6	-	TRBJ1-4	TGTGCCAGCAGTTACTCCCAGAGGAATGAAAAACTGTTTTTT	CASSYSQRNEKLFF
-	TRBV20-1	-	TRBJ2-3	TGCAGTGCTGAGGATAACACAGATACGCGGTATTTT	CSAEDNTDTRYF
-	TRBV14	few	TRBJ2-5	TGTGCCAGCAGCCAAGAACGGGCGGCCGGGACACGGACTTGGTGGGAGACCCAGTACTTC	CASSQERAAGTRTWWETQYF
-	TRBV11-2	-	TRBJ2-7	TGTGCCAGCAGCCCAGACGGGACATTATACGAGCAGTACTTC	CASSPDGTLYEQYF
TRBD2	TRBV20-1	-	TRBJ2-5	TGCAGTGCTAGAGATGCGGGGGGGCTCCAAGAGACCCAGTACTTC	CSARDAGGLQETQYF
TRBD1	TRBV12-3/TRBV12-4	-	TRBJ2-5	TGTGCCAGCAGCAAGGGGGCATCCGGGCAGACCCAGTACTTC	CASSKGASGQTQYF
-	TRBV2	-	TRBJ1-4	TGTGCCAGCAGTGATCGAGCGGCAGGGAATGAAAAACTGTTTTTT	CASSDRAAGNEKLFF
-	TRBV3-1	once	TRBJ2-7	TGTGCCAGCAGCCAAACCCTCTCAGGGGTCGAGCAGTACTTC	CASSQTLSGVEQYF
-	TRBV20-1	few	TRBJ1-2	TGCAGTGCTAGATCGGGGGCAGGGGCCTCTAACTATGGCTACACCTTC	CSARSGAGASNYGYTF
-	TRBV14	few	TRBJ2-3	TGTGCCAGCAGCCAAGATTGGGATACGCAGTATTTT	CASSQDWDTQYF
-	TRBV6-5	-	TRBJ1-4	TGTGCCAGCAGCCCTACCTCTGCGAGGGGGAAACTGTTTTTT	CASSPTSARGKLFF
-	TRBV20-1	-	TRBJ1-1	TGCAGTGCTAGAGATGTAGGGAGTGGGACTGAAGCTTTCTTT	CSARDVGSGTEAFF
-	TRBV5-1	-	TRBJ1-1	TGCGCCAGCAGCTTGGCCCCGGGCGTCATGAACACTGAAGCTTTCTTT	CASSLAPGVMNTEAFF
-	TRBV11-2	-	TRBJ1-6	TGTGCCAGCAGCTTACTTCGGGTGGGTAATTCACCCCTCCACTTT	CASSLLRVGNSPLHF
-	TRBV9	-	TRBJ1-4	TGTGCCAGCAGCCCCGGGACGGGTGAAAAACTGTTTTTT	CASSPGTGEKLFF
TRBD1	TRBV29-1	few	TRBJ2-5	TGCAGCGTGGACAGGGAGGCCCAAGAGACCCAGTACTTC	CSVDREAQETQYF
-	TRBV12-3/TRBV12-4	-	TRBJ2-5	TGTGCCAGCAGGAGGGGGGACTCCCTACAAGAGACCCAGTACTTC	CASRRGDSLQETQYF
TRBD1	TRBV24-1	-	TRBJ2-1	TGTGCCACCAGTGACCCCAACAGGGGGCAAGAGACCCAGTTCTTC	CATSDPNRGQETQFF
TRBD2	TRBV10-3	-	TRBJ2-5	TGTGCCATCAGTGCGGGAAAGGGGACTATGGAGACCCAGTACTTC	CAISAGKGTMETQYF
-	TRBV21-1	-	TRBJ2-1	TGTGCCAGCAGCAAAGCTTGGGGGCGTGTCACCTACGAGCAGTTCTTC	CASSKAWGRVTYEQFF
TRBD2	TRBV20-1	once	TRBJ2-3	TGCAGTGCTAAGCCTAGCGGGACGGATACGCAGTATTTT	CSAKPSGTDTQYF
TRBD2	TRBV20-1	-	TRBJ2-5	TGCAGTGTCTCGCGGGACTATCAAGGAGAGACCCAGTACTTC	CSVSRDYQGETQYF
-	TRBV4-2	-	TRBJ1-2	TGTGCCAGCAGCCAAGATCGTGGGGCTACCTCCTATGGCTACACCTTC	CASSQDRGATSYGYTF
-	TRBV5-1	many	TRBJ2-1	TGCGCCAGCAGCTTGAGTCTGCAGTCCTACAATGAGCAGTTCTTC	CASSLSLQSYNEQFF
TRBD2	TRBV20-1	few	TRBJ2-5	TGCAGTGCTCGAGCGGGGGGGCGATGGGAGACCCAGTACTTC	CSARAGGRWETQYF
TRBD2	TRBV7-2	-	TRBJ2-7	TGTGCCAGCAGCCCCCGGCGAGCGGGGGCCTACGAGCAGTACTTC	CASSPRRAGAYEQYF
-	TRBV20-1	few	TRBJ2-7	TGCAGTGCCCCCAGGGGAGGGGGCCCGATCTACGAGCAGTACTTC	CSAPRGGGPIYEQYF
-	TRBV11-2	once	TRBJ1-1	TGTGCCAGCAGCGGGGAGGGGCATACTGAAGCTTTCTTT	CASSGEGHTEAFF
-	TRBV7-2	-	TRBJ2-1	TGTGCCAGCAGCCCCAAGGGAAGCGGGCGCAGCTCCTACAATGAGCAGTTCTTC	CASSPKGSGRSSYNEQFF
-	TRBV24-1	-	TRBJ2-5	TGTGCCACTATAAGTCAAGAGACCCAGTACTTC	CATISQETQYF
-	TRBV7-9	-	TRBJ2-7	TGTGCCAGCAGCACGCCGCTCGGACATACTTCCTACGAGCAGTACTTC	CASSTPLGHTSYEQYF
-	TRBV10-2	many	TRBJ2-7	TGCGCCAGCAGTGAGTCCTGGGACAAGGCCCTCTACGAGCAGTACTTC	CASSESWDKALYEQYF
-	TRBV6-5	-	TRBJ2-7	TGTGCCAGCAGTTACTCGAGAGGGGTTATAAAACGTGAGCAGTACTTC	CASSYSRGVIKREQYF
TRBD1	TRBV7-8	few	TRBJ2-1	TGTGCCAGCAGCTTGGGACAGACTAATGAGCAGTTCTTC	CASSLGQTNEQFF
-	TRBV24-1	-	TRBJ2-3	TGTGCCACCAGTGACGCGACCTATACTAGCACAGATACGCAGTATTTT	CATSDATYTSTDTQYF
TRBD1	TRBV7-8	-	TRBJ1-2	TGTGCCAGCAGCTTAGCGAGGCAGGGGGCGCAAGGCTACACCTTC	CASSLARQGAQGYTF
-	TRBV7-9	-	TRBJ2-1	TGTGCCAGCAGCTTAGCGTCGATGCAATACAATGAGCAGTTCTTC	CASSLASMQYNEQFF
TRBD1	TRBV2	-	TRBJ2-7	TGTGCCAGCCACGCCATGACAGGGACGTACGAGCAGTACTTC	CASHAMTGTYEQYF
-	TRBV3-1	-	TRBJ2-1	TGTGCCAGCAGCCAAGGCGGGACTGAGCAGTTCTTC	CASSQGGTEQFF
-	TRBV20-1	-	TRBJ1-1	TGCAGTGCTAGTTCGGGACGGACGAACACTGAAGCTTTCTTT	CSASSGRTNTEAFF
-	TRBV28	-	TRBJ1-5	TGTGCCAGCAGTTATACGGGCGGCAGAGCTCGTCAGCCCCAGCATTTT	CASSYTGGRARQPQHF
-	TRBV29-1	-	TRBJ1-2	TGCAGCGTTGCGACGGGAGCTAACTATGGCTACACCTTC	CSVATGANYGYTF
TRBD2	TRBV3-1	-	TRBJ2-3	TGTGCCAGCAGCCCCCATCGGGGGGACACAGATACGCAGTATTTT	CASSPHRGDTDTQYF
-	TRBV20-1	-	TRBJ2-5	TGCAGTGCTAGGGCCCTGGGGTACCAAGAGACCCAGTACTTC	CSARALGYQETQYF
TRBD2	TRBV11-2	-	TRBJ2-1	TGTGCCAGCAGCTTTCGCGGGGGGAGCTCCTACAATGAGCAGTTCTTC	CASSFRGGSSYNEQFF
-	TRBV21-1	-	TRBJ2-1	TGTGCCAGCAGCAAAGTGGAGCGGGGGGACTCGTTCTTC	CASSKVERGDSFF
-	TRBV6-5	-	TRBJ2-1	TGTGCCAGCAGGACCTCAGGGAATGAGCAGTTCTTC	CASRTSGNEQFF
TRBD2	TRBV2	-	TRBJ2-1	TGTGCCAGCAGTCGGACTAGCGGGGGGTCCCGATTACCCTACAATGAGCAGTTCTTC	CASSRTSGGSRLPYNEQFF
-	TRBV5-1	-	TRBJ1-1	TGCGCCAGCAGCTTCCGCAGGGCTACTGAAGCTTTCTTT	CASSFRRATEAFF